This section outlines one TCR beta chain sequence together with its context. This clonotype was seen ten or more times. Its antigen is currently not known. Base qualities are missing; no much larger clone stands one base away. The sample belongs to a study of response to subunit inactivated influenza vaccine (dated by TCRdb to 2016 to 2019). A note on the overall study: To follow how T cells responded to a trivalent subunit inactivated influenza vaccine, the researchers relied on deep quantitative profiling of the T cell receptor repertoire.

The CDR3 spans 19 residues, from the cysteine through the phenylalanine. Just the 57-base CDR3 DNA is kept, in frame starting at base 1. The germline V gene gives CDR1 as SGHRS and CDR2 as YFSETQ. V is pruned by 1 base and J by 6 bases, leaving 12 bases of the junction without a gene match. General conclusions and limits of the study: It was suggested by the authors that each seasonal influenza vaccination may recruit only a limited number of new T cells.

Library prep was done by RT-PCR. Sequencing used an Illumina HiSeq 2500. The public reads were reprocessed in TCRdb via fastp at Q25 and MiXCR, keeping in-frame beta chains. Each entry is one CDR3 protein sequence, shown with its most common DNA and genes. The sample has some 570,000 distinct CDR3 sequences on record, roughly 12% of them singletons. Together, the top ten hold about 11% of the sample. This same sample was also taken into another study, of T cells expressing NK-cell markers. Per that second paper: TCR beta cDNA libraries were made by 5'RACE template switching that added a universal primer site and unique molecular identifiers. Seven or eight donors provided sorted CD3+CD56+NKG2C+, CD3+CD56+NKG2C- and CD3+CD56-NKG2C+ T-cell subsets, whose TCR beta-chain repertoires were profiled. Most of the eight sequenced donors were HCMV-seropositive and one was HCMV-seronegative. To restrict sorting to alphabetaTCR-expressing T cells, an anti-gammadeltaTCR antibody was added in several experiments. For about 6 donors, the dominant CD3+CD56+NKG2C+ clonotypes were among the top 10 CD8+ clonotypes and accounted for about 1.0-7.5% of CD8+ T cells. Those dominant clonotypes were again the most abundant among CD3+CD56-NKG2C+ cells in a few donors, at roughly 28.3-60.1%. Whether the expanded NKG2C-expressing T cell clones were specific for HCMV antigens remained unclear. The study sequenced eight donors, all healthy volunteers chosen at random: three men and five women. HCMV-specific IgG was detected in serum with a commercial ELISA kit to determine HCMV serostatus. Peripheral blood mononuclear cells were isolated from blood by Ficoll density gradient centrifugation. For about six donors, bulk peripheral blood T-cell repertoires were additionally sequenced from unsorted PBMC. cDNA synthesis was primed from the TCR beta constant segment and was followed by two successive PCR amplification steps. Libraries were sequenced as 2 x 150 bp reads on Illumina HiSeq 2000/2500, MiSeq or NextSeq. MIGEC handled demultiplexing of the reads and grouping by UMI, while MiTCR was used to assemble and quantify clonotypes. To remove erroneous sequences, TCR cDNA sequences were retained only when supported by two or more reads. The tcR package was used for downstream repertoire analysis, with clonotypes matched between fractions based on CDR3 nucleotide sequence plus V segment. Antigen specificity was annotated against VDJdb with VDJmatch, allowing one amino acid substitution in CDR3.

This chain joins TRBV5-1 to TRBJ2-2, with TRBD2 matching 13 junction bases. Sequenced material: PBMCs from blood, taken on the day of vaccination. The source is a man aged 45-65 years who received an inactivated influenza vaccine. Donor details come from another sample of the same person, matched by shared clones. Here the CDR3 is given as CASSLFGTSGTTGAGELFF. Here is the DNA: TGCGCCAGCAGCTTGTTTGGGACTAGCGGGACAACTGGGGCCGGGGAGCTGTTTTTT.